This T cell receptor beta chain was obtained from a study of shared clonotypes between healthy human individuals. Looking at the study overall: CD4 naive and memory got three plates each, CD8 naive two, CD8 memory one.

Replicate PCRs run on sorted subsets employed approximately 0.2 ug DNA, around 27,000 T cell genomes. The table came from immunoSEQ multiplex PCR; TCRdb's copy has only in-frame clones and leaves some out. The sample includes around 1.6 million clones, approximately 98% of them seen just once. The CDR3 loop spans 16 amino acids. The trim removed 0 bases at V and 6 bases at J, leaving 10 bases unmatched. The germline V gene has CDR1 MNHEY and CDR2 SVGAGI. Comments on this clone: Antigen unknown.

Findings and limits, study-wide: Memory subsets generally showed smaller estimated richness than naive subsets did.

J is TRBJ2-7 and V is TRBV6-5; 8 bases are a match to TRBD1. Sequencing was carried out using naive CD4+ T cells sorted from blood. Subset specified: CD45RA+ positively selected. The receptor's source is a man aged 25 to 45 in good health. The CDR3 region is CASSYSTVQGASEQYF. Written as DNA, the CDR3 is TGTGCCAGCAGTTACTCGACTGTCCAGGGGGCGAGCGAGCAGTACTTC.